The 17 T cell receptor beta chains below all came from one sample that was sequenced in a study of T-cell reconstitution after alpha-beta-depleted transplantation in children. For TCRbeta, the library was prepared with unique molecular identifiers. TCRdb itself ran the PCR reads through MiXCR, one entry per CDR3 protein. The sample has 440,000 or so distinct CDR3 sequences, 43% seen once. The sequencing here drew on PBMCs, taken before TCRalphabeta/CD19-depleted stem cell transplant. The receptor set was obtained from a girl aged 2-10 years with aplastic anemia, due to receive a stem cell transplant.

This clonotype was observed many times. The V call is TRBV11-1, the J call TRBJ2-1, with a possible D match to TRBD2 (5 bases). This CDR3 spans 18 amino acids. Trimming removed 3 bases at V and 0 bases at J, with 18 bases between. CDR1 and CDR2 from the germline V gene are SGHAT and FQDESV (reference sequence). CDR3 DNA: TGTGCCAGCAGCTTTCCGCAAGCGGTGCCGAGCTCCTACAATGAGCAGTTCTTC. This sequence encodes CASSFPQAVPSSYNEQFF.

The sample holds many counts of this clonotype. The chain combines TRBV9 with TRBJ1-1; D is unclear. Germline CDR1 SGDLS, CDR2 YYNGEE. Deletions cut 0 bases from V and 4 bases from J, with 10 bases between. This CDR3 spans 14 amino acids. CDR3 nucleotide sequence: TGTGCCAGCAGCGTAGCTCAAACCGGCACTGAAGCTTTCTTT. Protein product: CASSVAQTGTEAFF. Together with reference TRBV9 and TRBJ1-1, the CDR3 gives the full variable domain: DSGVTQTPKHLITATGQRVTLRCSPRSGDLSVYWYQQSLDQGLQFLIQYYNGEERAKGNILERFSAQQFPDLHSELNLSSLELGDSALYFCASSVAQTGTEAFFGQGTRLTVV.

The chain has TRBV12-3 or TRBV12-4 and TRBJ1-6; TRBD1 is a possible D gene (5 bases). The CDR3 is 15 amino acids. The V end was cut by 6 bases, the J end by 6 bases, with 15 bases between. In DNA, the CDR3 is TGTGCCAGCAGCCCCCGGACAACGATTAATTCACCCCTCCACTTT. Its translation: CASSPRTTINSPLHF.

The J gene is TRBJ2-7, the V gene TRBV20-1; 7 bases map to TRBD2. J gave up 3 bases and V 0 bases, and 5 bases lay outside the gene matches. The germline gives CDR1 DFQATT, CDR2 SNEGSKA (reference sequence). The CDR3 sequence is 14 residues long. The CDR3 bases are TGCAGTGCTAGAGAGGGGGGGGTGGTCTACGAGCAGTACTTC. Translating it yields CSAREGGVVYEQYF.

In this sample, this clonotype turned up many times. This chain connects TRBV5-1 to TRBJ2-7; weak D call: TRBD1 (5 bases). The germline gives CDR1 SGHRS, CDR2 YFSETQ. CDR3 length equals 15 residues. The V gene lost 0 bases and the J gene lost 0 bases, with 10 bases spanning the gap. In DNA form, the CDR3 reads TGCGCCAGCAGCTTGGTCCCTCAGGGCTCCTACGAGCAGTACTTC. This gives the protein CASSLVPQGSYEQYF.

The genes are TRBV10-3 and TRBJ1-5; 8 nucleotides align to TRBD1. This CDR3 has 16 amino acids. Trimming took 3 bases from V and 8 from J; bases not matched to a gene: 12. Looked up from germline, CDR1 is ENHRY and CDR2 is SYGVKD. CDR3 amino acids: CAISDENRAGGKPQHF. CDR3 DNA: TGTGCCATCAGTGATGAGAACAGGGCAGGGGGCAAGCCCCAGCATTTT.

The rearrangement joins TRBV20-1 to TRBJ2-4; the D is unclear. This CDR3 has 14 amino acids. From germline, CDR1 is DFQATT and CDR2 SNEGSKA (reference sequence). V lost 6 bases to trimming and J lost 0 bases, with 12 bases between them. The CDR3: CSATSYLAKNIQYF. The CDR3 DNA reads TGCAGTGCAACCTCTTATCTAGCCAAAAACATTCAGTACTTC.

The chain is built from TRBV28 and TRBJ1-3; no clear D. CDR3 length: 16 residues. Germline CDR1 is MDHEN and CDR2 is SYDVKM. Trimming stripped 1 base from V and 0 bases from J, with 10 bases between. The CDR3 region is CASSLYGVSSGNTIYF. CDR3 in DNA: TGTGCCAGCAGTTTATACGGCGTCTCCTCTGGAAACACCATATATTTT.

This clonotype turned up a few times. In nucleotides, the CDR3 is TGTGCCAGCAGTGACGGGTCCTACAATGAGCAGTTCTTC. Protein product: CASSDGSYNEQFF. The chain combines TRBV25-1 with TRBJ2-1, with no clear D. The CDR3 has 13 residues. Trimming removed 3 bases from V and 1 base from J, with 4 bases in between. Germline values: CDR1 MGHDK, CDR2 SYGVNS. The full variable domain, its missing parts supplied by reference TRBV25-1 and TRBJ2-1, is EADIYQTPRYLVIGTGKKITLECSQTMGHDKMYWYQQDPGMELHLIHYSYGVNSTEKGDLSSESTVSRIRTEHFPLTLESARPSHTSQYLCASSDGSYNEQFFGPGTRLTVL.

This clonotype was seen a handful of times. J is TRBJ2-2 and V is TRBV12-3 or TRBV12-4; D may correspond to TRBD1 or TRBD2 (6 bases each). The V gene lost 5 bases and the J gene lost 5 bases, with 15 bases spanning the gap. The CDR3 is 15 amino acids. The DNA of the CDR3 is TGTGCCAGCAGTCGAGGGGGGACCGATACCGGGGAGCTGTTTTTT. Protein: CASSRGGTDTGELFF.

The chain joins TRBV28 to TRBJ2-5; no clear D. The CDR3 has 14 amino acids. The V gene's germline CDR1 is MDHEN and CDR2 SYDVKM. V dropped 5 bases and J dropped 5 bases, with 15 bases sitting between them. CDR3 sequence reads: CASSHVPDGETQYF. In DNA, the CDR3 is TGTGCCAGCAGTCACGTCCCCGACGGGGAGACCCAGTACTTC.

The rearrangement links TRBV7-2 to TRBJ2-5; the D is unclear. Deletions cut 5 bases from V and 5 bases from J, with 12 bases between. CDR3 length: 13 residues. Germline V gene lookup returns CDR1 SGHTA and CDR2 FQGNSA. The CDR3 spells CASSVRPPETQYF. For the CDR3, the DNA is TGTGCCAGCAGCGTAAGGCCCCCGGAGACCCAGTACTTC.

The V and J genes are TRBV2 and TRBJ1-5; D call uncertain. In germline, CDR1 is SNHLY, CDR2 FYNNEI. V gave up 6 bases and J gave up 0 bases, with 12 bases separating them. CDR3 size: 15 residues. DNA for the CDR3: TGTGCCAGCAGCGTGGGCCGGACTAGCAATCAGCCCCAGCATTTT. Its protein is CASSVGRTSNQPQHF.

This clonotype was detected a few times. This chain joins TRBV27 and TRBJ2-1; 7 nucleotides agree with TRBD1. The ends lost 6 bases at V and 1 base at J; junction bases unmatched: 12. This CDR3 region has 17 residues. Germline CDR1 is MNHEY and CDR2 is SMNVEV (reference sequence). The CDR3 sequence is CASSFVGTAPSYNEQFF. DNA of the CDR3: TGTGCCAGCAGCTTCGTCGGGACAGCTCCATCCTACAATGAGCAGTTCTTC.

The rearrangement joins TRBV29-1 to TRBJ2-1, with 13 bases identical to TRBD2. Germline CDR1 and CDR2: SQVTM and ANQGSEA. Germline trimming cut 5 bases from V and 6 bases from J; bases unmatched to any gene: 1. The CDR3 is made up of 13 amino acids. CDR3 bases: TGCAGCGTTCGGACTAGCGGGAGCAATGAGCAGTTCTTC. It encodes CSVRTSGSNEQFF.

This clonotype was picked up many times. The chain is built from TRBV28 and TRBJ2-1, with 7 bases matching TRBD1. The CDR3 is 16 amino acids. CDR1 is MDHEN and CDR2 is SYDVKM in the germline V gene. Trimming took 4 bases from V and 6 from J; bases not matched to a gene: 12. The CDR3 is CASSSSGTVGGNEQFF. In DNA form, the CDR3 reads TGTGCCAGCAGTTCCTCCGGGACAGTCGGAGGCAATGAGCAGTTCTTC.

This clonotype was counted at least ten times. The rearrangement uses TRBV11-2 and TRBJ2-1; no clear D gene. The CDR3 is 13 amino acids. V gave up 5 bases and J gave up 9 bases, with 14 bases separating them. Germline values: CDR1 SGHAT, CDR2 FQNNGV. CDR3 DNA: TGTGCCAGCAGCCCTCTTTCCAGTCGTGAGCAGTTCTTC. Protein: CASSPLSSREQFF.